A single sample gave rise to the 6 T cell receptor beta chains below, sequenced in a study of CDR3 diversity in severe acne. Each CDR3 protein is one row after TCRdb ran MiXCR on the PCR reads. The table lists about 85,000 distinct CDR3 sequences, roughly 52% of them singletons. Input material: blood. The receptors were gathered from a male donor in good health, serving as a control.

In this sample, this clonotype turned up a few times. The chain employs TRBV2 and TRBJ2-6; D gene unclear. Looked up from germline, CDR1 is SNHLY and CDR2 is FYNNEI. The CDR3 is 15 residues long. V lost 7 bases and J lost 4, with 14 bases in between. CDR3 nucleotides: TGTGCCAGCACGAAAACAAGTGGAGGGGCCAACGTCCTGACTTTC. This gives the protein CASTKTSGGANVLTF.

V gene TRBV6-1 combines with J gene TRBJ2-6; D is tentatively TRBD1 or TRBD2 (5 bases each). The CDR3 is made up of 16 amino acids. Germline CDR1 is MNHNS and CDR2 is SASEGT. The ends were cut back, 5 bases at V and 0 bases at J, with 11 bases in the middle. CDR3 nucleotide sequence: TGTGCCAGCAGTATACCGGGGCCCTCTGGGGCCAACGTCCTGACTTTC. Protein product: CASSIPGPSGANVLTF.

The chain uses TRBV20-1 and TRBJ2-1; 13 bases align to TRBD2. Trimming cost V 3 bases and J 0 bases; bases outside gene matches: 8. The germline V gene has CDR1 DFQATT and CDR2 SNEGSKA (reference sequence). This CDR3 contains 18 residues. Here the CDR3 reads CSARGLAGRPHSYNEQFF. In DNA, the CDR3 is TGCAGTGCTAGGGGACTAGCGGGAAGACCACACTCCTACAATGAGCAGTTCTTC.

This clonotype was counted between two and nine times. The V gene is TRBV5-1, the J gene TRBJ2-2; possibly TRBD2 for D (6 bases). V gave up 7 bases and J gave up 4 bases, with 20 bases separating them. Germline loops: CDR1 SGHRS, CDR2 YFSETQ. There are 16 residues in the CDR3. In nucleotides, the CDR3 is TGCGCCAGCTCGCCGGGGGTCCTATCGAGCACCGGGGAGCTGTTTTTT. This codes for CASSPGVLSSTGELFF.

The gene calls are TRBV6-6 and TRBJ2-7; 7 nucleotides align to TRBD2. The V gene's germline CDR1 is MNHNY and CDR2 SVGAGI (reference sequence). CDR3 length: 12 residues. J was trimmed by 7 bases and V by 0 bases; bases with no gene match: 0. The chain's CDR3 is CASSYSLAEQYF. Here the CDR3 DNA reads TGTGCCAGCAGTTACTCACTAGCGGAGCAGTACTTC.

The J gene is TRBJ2-2, the V gene TRBV29-1; D gene unclear. Germline values: CDR1 SQVTM, CDR2 ANQGSEA. The CDR3 is made up of 14 amino acids. Trimming removed 6 bases from V and 3 bases from J, with 14 bases in between. The CDR3 sequence: CSVQMIEDTGELFF. The CDR3 coding sequence is TGCAGCGTACAAATGATCGAGGACACCGGGGAGCTGTTTTTT.